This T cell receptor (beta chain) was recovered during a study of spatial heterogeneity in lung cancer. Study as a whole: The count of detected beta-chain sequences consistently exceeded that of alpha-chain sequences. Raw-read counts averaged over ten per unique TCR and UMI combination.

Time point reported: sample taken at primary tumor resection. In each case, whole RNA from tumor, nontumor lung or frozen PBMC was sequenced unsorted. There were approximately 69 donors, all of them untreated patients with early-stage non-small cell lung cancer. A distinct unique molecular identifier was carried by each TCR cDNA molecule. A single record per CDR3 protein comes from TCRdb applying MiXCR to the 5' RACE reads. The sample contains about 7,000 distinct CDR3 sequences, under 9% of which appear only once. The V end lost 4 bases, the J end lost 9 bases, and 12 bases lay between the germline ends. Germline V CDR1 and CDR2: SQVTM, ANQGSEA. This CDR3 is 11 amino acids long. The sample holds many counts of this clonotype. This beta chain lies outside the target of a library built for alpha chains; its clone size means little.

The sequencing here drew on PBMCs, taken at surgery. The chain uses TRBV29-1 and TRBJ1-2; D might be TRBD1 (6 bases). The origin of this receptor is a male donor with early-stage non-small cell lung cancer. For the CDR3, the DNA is TGCAGCGTTGTAACAGGGTTACGCTACACCTTC. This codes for CSVVTGLRYTF.